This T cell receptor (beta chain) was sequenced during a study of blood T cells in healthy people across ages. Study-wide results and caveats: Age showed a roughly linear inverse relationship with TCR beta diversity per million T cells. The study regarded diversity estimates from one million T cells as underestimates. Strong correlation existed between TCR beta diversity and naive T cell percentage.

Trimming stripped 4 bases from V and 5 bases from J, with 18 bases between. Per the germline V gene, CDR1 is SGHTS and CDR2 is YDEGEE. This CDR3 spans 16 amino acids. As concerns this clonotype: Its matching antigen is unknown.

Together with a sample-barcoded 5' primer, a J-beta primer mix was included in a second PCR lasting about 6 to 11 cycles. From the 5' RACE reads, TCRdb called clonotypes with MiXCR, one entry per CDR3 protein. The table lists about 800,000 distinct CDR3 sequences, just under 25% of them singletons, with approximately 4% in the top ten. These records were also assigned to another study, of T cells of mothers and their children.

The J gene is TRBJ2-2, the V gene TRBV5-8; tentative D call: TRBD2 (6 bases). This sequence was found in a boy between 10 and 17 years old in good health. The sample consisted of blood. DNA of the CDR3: TGTGCCAGCAGCGTTGAACGGGGGTTTTCGACCGGGGAGCTGTTTTTT. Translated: CASSVERGFSTGELFF.